This TCR beta chain is drawn from a study of cytomegalovirus exposure and HLA in healthy donors. Study-wide results and limits: Later genetic work tied a missense DCLRE1C variant to beta-chain V and J trimming. In vitro checks showed that three CMV-associated chains really do target CMV antigens. For cytomegalovirus status, the classifier reportedly gave diagnoses with high specificity and sensitivity.

Both 60 Vbeta primers and 13 Jbeta primers went into the PCR. Original handling: In a later analysis, 8.5 million to 14 million of approximately 86 million unique beta chains occurred in at least two donors. The repertoire was sequenced with immunoSEQ multiplex PCR; TCRdb's copy has only in-frame clones and lacks some. V and J calls and clone size follow that table, whereas D and trimming were derived from the DNA. This sample has 100,000 to 150,000 clones, with 70% to 75% found just once. Trimming left V 5 bases short and J 7 bases short, with 13 bases between. Germline lookup yields CDR1 SGHDT and CDR2 YYEEEE. The CDR3 consists of 14 residues. Details on this clone: Its antigen is still unknown.

The sequence derives from a woman aged 40 to 55 in good health and CMV-seropositive. This sequence joins TRBV5-6 and TRBJ1-6, with D maybe TRBD1 (5 bases). Sequencing input: PBMCs. DNA of the CDR3: TGTGCCAGCAGAGGGCAGGGATGGAATTCACCCCTCCACTTT. It yields the protein CASRGQGWNSPLHF.